These T cell receptor beta chains were read from a single sample in a study of cytomegalovirus exposure and HLA in healthy donors. Sequencing used immunoSEQ multiplex PCR; TCRdb keeps in-frame clones, though not all of them. Counted here are fewer than 95,000 clones, roughly three quarters occurring once; the ten biggest clones make up 3% to 3.5%. The source material was PBMCs. Receptors were obtained from a man aged 35 to 55 in good health and CMV-seronegative. Each CDR3 is given with its conserved first and last residue. Each record gives: D gene, J gene, V gene, clone size, CDR3 protein, CDR3 DNA. A D gene is named only where the DNA matches it firmly. Expanded clones get a size class; other rows say once, few or many, or leave the size out.

d_call: -
j_call: TRBJ2-7
v_call: TRBV7-2
clone_size: -
cdr3_aa: CASSVTRGLEEGF
cdr3_nt: TGTGCCAGCAGCGTCACCCGTGGTTTGGAGGAGGGTTTC

d_call: -
j_call: TRBJ1-4
v_call: TRBV7-2
clone_size: -
cdr3_aa: CASTQGSANEKLFF
cdr3_nt: TGTGCCAGCACCCAGGGTAGTGCTAATGAAAAACTGTTTTTT

d_call: -
j_call: TRBJ2-2
v_call: TRBV6-5
clone_size: -
cdr3_aa: CASSSNSGVSGELFF
cdr3_nt: TGTGCCAGCAGTTCTAACTCAGGGGTTAGCGGGGAGCTGTTTTTT

d_call: -
j_call: TRBJ1-5
v_call: TRBV2
clone_size: -
cdr3_aa: CASSRRNQPQHF
cdr3_nt: TGTGCCAGCAGTAGGAGAAATCAGCCCCAGCATTTT

d_call: -
j_call: TRBJ2-1
v_call: TRBV9
clone_size: -
cdr3_aa: CASSGLPTYEQFF
cdr3_nt: TGTGCCAGCAGCGGACTTCCGACTTATGAGCAGTTCTTC

d_call: TRBD1
j_call: TRBJ1-1
v_call: TRBV27
clone_size: -
cdr3_aa: CASRTGTGTFNTEAFF
cdr3_nt: TGTGCCAGCAGGACCGGGACAGGCACCTTCAACACTGAAGCTTTCTTT

d_call: -
j_call: TRBJ2-5
v_call: TRBV2
clone_size: few
cdr3_aa: CASSRTELGETQYF
cdr3_nt: TGTGCCAGCAGTCGGACAGAGCTTGGGGAGACCCAGTACTTC

d_call: TRBD1
j_call: TRBJ1-3
v_call: TRBV4-2
clone_size: -
cdr3_aa: CASSGDRGSGNTIYF
cdr3_nt: TGTGCCAGCAGCGGTGACAGGGGCTCTGGAAACACCATATATTTT

d_call: TRBD2
j_call: TRBJ2-7
v_call: TRBV27
clone_size: once
cdr3_aa: CASSLLGGNNEQYF
cdr3_nt: TGTGCCAGCAGTTTATTGGGGGGGAATAACGAGCAGTACTTC

d_call: -
j_call: TRBJ1-1
v_call: TRBV11-2
clone_size: -
cdr3_aa: CASTQVLNTEAFF
cdr3_nt: TGTGCCAGCACCCAGGTATTGAACACTGAAGCTTTCTTT

d_call: -
j_call: TRBJ1-5
v_call: TRBV18
clone_size: -
cdr3_aa: CASSPDGGLSQHF
cdr3_nt: TGTGCCAGCTCACCGGACGGGGGGTTGTCCCAGCATTTT

d_call: -
j_call: TRBJ2-2
v_call: TRBV7-9
clone_size: -
cdr3_aa: CASSQAQGRLAGELFF
cdr3_nt: TGTGCCAGCAGCCAAGCGCAGGGGCGATTAGCCGGGGAGCTGTTTTTT

d_call: -
j_call: TRBJ1-2
v_call: TRBV4-1
clone_size: -
cdr3_aa: CASSQESQGYSYGYTF
cdr3_nt: TGCGCCAGCAGCCAAGAATCACAGGGTTACAGCTATGGCTACACCTTC

d_call: -
j_call: TRBJ2-1
v_call: TRBV29-1
clone_size: -
cdr3_aa: CSVDRGNEQFF
cdr3_nt: TGCAGCGTTGATCGGGGGAATGAGCAGTTCTTC

d_call: -
j_call: TRBJ1-4
v_call: TRBV6-6
clone_size: -
cdr3_aa: CASSYNKVGGGEKLFF
cdr3_nt: TGTGCCAGCAGTTACAATAAAGTGGGGGGGGGAGAAAAACTGTTTTTT

d_call: TRBD1
j_call: TRBJ1-2
v_call: TRBV11-2
clone_size: -
cdr3_aa: CASSHLWTGDGYTF
cdr3_nt: TGTGCCAGCAGCCACTTGTGGACAGGGGACGGCTACACCTTC

d_call: -
j_call: TRBJ2-7
v_call: TRBV28
clone_size: few
cdr3_aa: CASSFLEAQYEQYF
cdr3_nt: TGTGCCAGCAGTTTTCTAGAGGCTCAGTACGAGCAGTACTTC

d_call: TRBD1
j_call: TRBJ1-5
v_call: TRBV7-8
clone_size: -
cdr3_aa: CASSPVRGTGSNQPQHF
cdr3_nt: TGTGCCAGCAGCCCCGTTAGGGGGACAGGCTCTAATCAGCCCCAGCATTTT

d_call: -
j_call: TRBJ2-1
v_call: TRBV14
clone_size: -
cdr3_aa: CASSRSPLARSYNEQFF
cdr3_nt: TGTGCCAGCAGCCGATCCCCCCTAGCGCGTTCCTACAATGAGCAGTTCTTC

d_call: -
j_call: TRBJ2-7
v_call: TRBV5-5
clone_size: -
cdr3_aa: CASSSSPQGLYEQYF
cdr3_nt: TGTGCCAGCAGCTCGTCCCCACAGGGTCTCTACGAGCAGTACTTC

d_call: TRBD1
j_call: TRBJ1-2
v_call: TRBV30
clone_size: few
cdr3_aa: CAWTRTGRGYTF
cdr3_nt: TGTGCCTGGACCCGGACAGGGAGAGGCTACACCTTC

d_call: -
j_call: TRBJ2-3
v_call: TRBV7-2
clone_size: -
cdr3_aa: CASSLGSYSTDTQYF
cdr3_nt: TGTGCCAGCAGCTTAGGCTCCTATAGCACAGATACGCAGTATTTT

d_call: TRBD1
j_call: TRBJ1-1
v_call: TRBV5-5
clone_size: -
cdr3_aa: CASSLLYTGGGTEAFF
cdr3_nt: TGTGCCAGCAGCTTGTTGTATACAGGGGGCGGCACTGAAGCTTTCTTT

d_call: TRBD1
j_call: TRBJ2-7
v_call: TRBV30
clone_size: -
cdr3_aa: CAWRSPGGYEQYF
cdr3_nt: TGTGCCTGGAGGTCACCAGGGGGCTACGAGCAGTACTTC

d_call: -
j_call: TRBJ1-2
v_call: TRBV11-2
clone_size: -
cdr3_aa: CASSLVLGGISEDGYTF
cdr3_nt: TGTGCCAGCAGCTTAGTGTTAGGGGGAATATCGGAGGATGGCTACACCTTC

d_call: -
j_call: TRBJ2-7
v_call: TRBV29-1
clone_size: -
cdr3_aa: CSVWSRESELYEQYF
cdr3_nt: TGCAGCGTGTGGAGCCGGGAGTCCGAACTTTATGAGCAGTACTTC